The clone carrying this T cell receptor (beta chain) appeared many times. Its antigen is unknown. The sample originates from a study of identical twins. TCRdb passed the 5' RACE reads through MiXCR, listing each CDR3 protein once. The sample lists 220,000 or so distinct CDR3 sequences; approximately 7% were seen once. General study points: Out-of-frame beta sequences exhibited a weaker degree of excess twin sharing.

This CDR3 is 13 amino acids long. V was pared by 8 bases and J by 7 bases, with 11 bases of the junction left unmatched. Germline V gives CDR1 MNHEY, CDR2 SVGEGT. This sample also appeared in a second study, on yellow fever vaccine responses in identical twins.

The V and J genes are TRBV6-2 or TRBV6-3 and TRBJ2-7; 7 bases align to TRBD1. The sequenced sample was memory (CD45RO+) T cells sorted from blood. The source of this sequence is a woman aged 18-29 years in good health. CDR3 DNA: TGTGCCAGCGAACCCGGACAGGTAGGGGAGCAGTACTTC. Amino acid sequence: CASEPGQVGEQYF.